This T cell receptor (beta chain) was observed in a study of response to subunit inactivated influenza vaccine. V was clipped by 5 bases and J by 3 bases, with 11 bases between them. This CDR3 has 13 residues. Germline lookup yields CDR1 DFQATT and CDR2 SNEGSKA (reference sequence). Each CDR3 protein is one row after TCRdb ran MiXCR on the RT-PCR reads. This sample has more than 600,000 distinct CDR3 sequences, with 18% found just once. Regarding the study as a whole: Seasonal influenza vaccination, on each occasion, was suggested by the authors to recruit few new T cells.

The table lists this clonotype with a few counts. The antigen is undetermined. The clonotype comes from a man in his fifties or sixties who received an inactivated influenza vaccine. Sequenced material: PBMCs from blood, taken more than 4 days after vaccination. V gene TRBV20-1 combines with J gene TRBJ2-1, with D perhaps TRBD2 (6 bases). CDR3 in amino acids: CSAAPGLYNEQFF. In DNA, the CDR3 is TGCAGTGCTGCCCCGGGACTCTACAATGAGCAGTTCTTC.